This T cell receptor (beta chain) was observed in a study of CD8+ T cells in alopecia areata. Study in general: Treated patients swallowed 5 to 10 mg of oral tofacitinib twice daily.

Trimming left V 5 bases short and J 7 bases short, with 20 bases between. CDR1 and CDR2 (germline): SEHNR, FQNEAQ (reference sequence). The CDR3 sequence is 15 residues long. RNA was extracted and reverse transcribed into cDNA as the sequencing template. The data were produced by immunoSEQ multiplex PCR, yet TCRdb's version contains in-frame clones alone and is incomplete. This table holds around 140,000 clones, about 60% found once. Lesional scalp punch biopsies and peripheral blood were collected from alopecia areata patients. The clonotype was recovered from a human donor with alopecia areata. Sequences were derived from CD4+ T cells sorted from blood, sampled at week 0. The chain recombines TRBV7-9 with TRBJ2-5; D ambiguous. CDR3 residues: CASSPEWVLRGTQYF. The CDR3 DNA follows: TGTGCCAGCAGCCCGGAGTGGGTACTTCGTGGGACCCAGTACTTC.